This T cell receptor beta chain was observed in a study of shared clonotypes between healthy human individuals. As for the study in general: Researchers assigned three CD4 naive, three CD4 memory, two CD8 naive and one CD8 memory plate to each donor.

The V segment lost 6 bases and the J segment 2 bases; nucleotides outside the gene matches: 8. Germline assignment: CDR1 MDHEN and CDR2 SYDVKM. The CDR3 sequence is 15 residues long. Regarding this clone: Its antigen is undetermined.

Every immunoSEQ plate was one replicate of a subset's evenly spread DNA. Clones were sequenced by immunoSEQ multiplex PCR, and TCRdb holds only the in-frame ones, with some missing. The table has just over 2,000,000 clones, about 95% seen once; the top ten hold about 1.1%. The naive CD8 population came from CD45RO-negative cells selected for CCR7, without terminally differentiated effector memory CD45RA+ cells. Points from the study as a whole: What naive subsets generally showed was a larger estimated richness than memory subsets showed.

Source material: naive CD8+ T cells sorted from blood. The rearrangement joins TRBV28 to TRBJ2-7, with 9 bases identical to TRBD1. This clonotype was obtained from a man aged 18 to 29 in good health. The CDR3 is CASSPPGTGPYEQYF. The CDR3 coding sequence is TGTGCCAGCAGCCCACCGGGGACAGGGCCCTACGAGCAGTACTTC.